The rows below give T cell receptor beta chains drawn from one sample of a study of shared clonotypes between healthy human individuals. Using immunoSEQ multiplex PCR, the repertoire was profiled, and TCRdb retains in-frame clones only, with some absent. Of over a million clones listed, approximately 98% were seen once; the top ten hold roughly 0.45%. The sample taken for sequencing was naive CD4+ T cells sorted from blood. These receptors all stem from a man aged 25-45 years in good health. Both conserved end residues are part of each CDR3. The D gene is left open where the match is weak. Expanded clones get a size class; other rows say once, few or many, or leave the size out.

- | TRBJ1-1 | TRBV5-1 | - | CASSPRMSEQGGSEAFF | TGCGCCAGCAGTCCCCGTATGAGTGAACAGGGTGGGTCTGAAGCTTTCTTT
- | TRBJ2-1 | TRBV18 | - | CASSPVPDNEQFF | TGTGCCAGCTCACCAGTGCCCGATAATGAGCAGTTCTTC
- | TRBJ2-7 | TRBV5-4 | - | CASSFGGFYEQYF | TGTGCCAGCAGCTTCGGAGGGTTCTACGAGCAGTACTTC
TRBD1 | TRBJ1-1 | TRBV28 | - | CASRTGQGGMNTEAFF | TGTGCCAGCAGAACGGGACAGGGCGGCATGAACACTGAAGCTTTCTTT
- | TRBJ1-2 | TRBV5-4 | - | CASSLEPRDYGYTF | TGTGCCAGCAGCTTGGAGCCTCGTGACTATGGCTACACCTTC
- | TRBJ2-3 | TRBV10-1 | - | CASSGAFPQDTQYF | TGCGCCAGCAGTGGGGCTTTCCCCCAAGATACGCAGTATTTT
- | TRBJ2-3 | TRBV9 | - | CASSVALDTQYF | TGTGCCAGCAGCGTAGCTTTAGATACGCAGTATTTT
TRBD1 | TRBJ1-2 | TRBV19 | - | CASTAGTDLNYGYTF | TGTGCCAGTACCGCCGGGACAGACTTAAACTATGGCTACACCTTC
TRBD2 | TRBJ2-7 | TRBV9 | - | CASSVAPSGSYEQYF | TGTGCCAGCAGCGTAGCTCCTAGCGGGAGCTACGAGCAGTACTTC
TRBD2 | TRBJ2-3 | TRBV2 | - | CASRVGLAELTDTQYF | TGTGCCAGCAGGGTCGGACTAGCGGAGTTAACAGATACGCAGTATTTT
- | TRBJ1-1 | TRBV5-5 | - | CASSPRGPPNTEAFF | TGTGCCAGCAGCCCACGGGGGCCGCCGAACACTGAAGCTTTCTTT
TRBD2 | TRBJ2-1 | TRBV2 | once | CASSLRLAGLSPFF | TGTGCCAGCAGTTTAAGACTAGCGGGCTTGAGTCCGTTCTTC
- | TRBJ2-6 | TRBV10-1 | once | CASSATGAGANVLTF | TGCGCCAGCAGCGCCACAGGAGCTGGGGCCAACGTCCTGACTTTC
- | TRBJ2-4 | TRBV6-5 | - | CASSYVAGFAKNIQYF | TGTGCCAGCAGTTACGTCGCGGGATTCGCCAAAAACATTCAGTACTTC
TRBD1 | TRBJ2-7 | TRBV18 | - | CASSPPGQVSYEQYF | TGTGCCAGCTCACCACCGGGACAGGTTTCCTACGAGCAGTACTTC
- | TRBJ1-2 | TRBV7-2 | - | CASSLERVLGYTF | TGTGCCAGCAGCTTAGAAAGGGTGCTTGGCTACACCTTC